This is a list of T cell receptor beta chains from one sample in a study of cytomegalovirus exposure and HLA in healthy donors. The repertoire was sequenced with immunoSEQ multiplex PCR; TCRdb's copy has only in-frame clones and lacks some. The sample records about 86,000 clones, approximately 70% being singletons. The sample was PBMCs. Source of these receptors: a man aged 60 to 75 in good health and CMV-seronegative. CDR3s include the opening cysteine and the closing phenylalanine or tryptophan. Fields, in order: V gene, D gene, J gene, clone size, CDR3 protein, CDR3 DNA. D genes are given only for firm matches. Only some rows state a clone size, as once, few, many or a class for expanded clones.

>TRBV7-8|NA|TRBJ2-7|NA
CASSYAGVADFAQYF
TGTGCCAGCAGCTACGCCGGGGTAGCGGACTTTGCGCAGTACTTC
>TRBV28|NA|TRBJ1-4|NA
CASRPPGEKLFF
TGTGCCAGCCGACCCCCGGGGGAAAAACTGTTTTTT
>TRBV4-1|TRBD1|TRBJ2-7|NA
CASSLRQGWYEQYF
TGCGCCAGCAGCCTACGACAGGGGTGGTACGAGCAGTACTTC
>TRBV7-2|NA|TRBJ2-1|NA
CASRRNTNGEQFF
TGTGCCAGCAGGAGAAACACCAACGGGGAGCAGTTCTTC
>TRBV6-1|NA|TRBJ2-7|once
CASSEVTGTLSYEQYF
TGTGCCAGCAGTGAAGTGACCGGGACACTCTCCTACGAGCAGTACTTC
>TRBV10-2|TRBD1|TRBJ2-7|NA
CASSITTGREQYF
TGCGCCAGCAGTATTACGACAGGGCGCGAGCAGTACTTC
>TRBV5-1|NA|TRBJ1-1|few
CASSLAGWEAFF
TGCGCCAGCAGCTTGGCAGGGTGGGAAGCTTTCTTT
>TRBV29-1|TRBD1|TRBJ2-7|NA
CSVEVPGGLGEQYF
TGCAGCGTTGAGGTTCCAGGGGGCTTGGGTGAGCAGTACTTC
>TRBV5-1|NA|TRBJ2-5|NA
CASSLGPGMETQYF
TGCGCCAGCAGCTTGGGTCCGGGAATGGAGACCCAGTACTTC
>TRBV28|TRBD2|TRBJ2-2|NA
CASSLISGRAEAGELFF
TGTGCCAGCAGTTTAATAAGTGGGAGGGCCGAGGCCGGGGAGCTGTTTTTT
>TRBV6-1|TRBD2|TRBJ2-1|NA
CASSEKAAGGGNEQFF
TGTGCCAGCAGTGAAAAAGCGGCGGGAGGGGGGAATGAGCAGTTCTTC
>TRBV6-1|TRBD2|TRBJ2-1|NA
CASSAGSGGIYNEQFF
TGTGCCAGCAGTGCTGGTAGCGGGGGGATTTACAATGAGCAGTTCTTC
>TRBV4-1|NA|TRBJ2-7|NA
CASSQDRGGITYEQYF
TGCGCCAGCAGCCAAGATAGGGGCGGGATTACCTACGAGCAGTACTTC
>TRBV6-1|TRBD1|TRBJ2-7|NA
CASRGTGVEQYF
TGTGCCAGCAGGGGGACAGGGGTTGAGCAGTACTTC
>TRBV28|NA|TRBJ2-7|NA
CASSWGQGAWDF
NA
>TRBV28|NA|TRBJ2-3|NA
CASSFPSSVRTDTQYF
TGTGCCAGCAGTTTCCCTTCTAGCGTCCGCACAGATACGCAGTATTTT
>TRBV5-1|TRBD1|TRBJ2-3|NA
CASSRRTTGSAPDTQYF
TGCGCCAGCAGCCGCAGAACGACAGGGTCAGCCCCAGATACGCAGTATTTT
>TRBV2|TRBD2|TRBJ2-5|few
CASRAGPPETQYF
TGTGCCAGCAGAGCGGGACCCCCAGAGACCCAGTACTTC
>TRBV18|TRBD1|TRBJ2-2|NA
CASSPGTGGDGGELFF
TGTGCCAGCTCCCCTGGGACAGGGGGCGATGGCGGGGAGCTGTTTTTT
>TRBV5-1|TRBD1|TRBJ2-5|NA
CASSLGTGEGETQYF
TGCGCCAGCAGCCTCGGGACAGGGGAAGGAGAGACCCAGTACTTC
>TRBV6-1|TRBD1|TRBJ2-3|NA
CASSETGQGALGDTQYF
TGTGCCAGCAGTGAAACGGGACAGGGGGCTCTCGGTGATACGCAGTATTTT
>TRBV6-1|NA|TRBJ2-7|once
CASSEGQAYEQYF
TGTGCCAGCAGTGAAGGACAGGCCTACGAGCAGTACTTC
>TRBV19|TRBD1|TRBJ1-4|NA
CASSILGGQGYEKLFF
TGTGCCAGTAGTATATTGGGGGGACAGGGCTATGAAAAACTGTTTTTT
>TRBV28|NA|TRBJ2-4|NA
CASNVGGVGTKNIQYF
TGTGCCAGCAACGTTGGCGGGGTTGGAACCAAAAACATTCAGTACTTC
>TRBV7-7|NA|TRBJ2-3|NA
CASSLGERDTQYF
TGTGCCAGCAGCTTAGGGGAGAGGGATACGCAGTATTTT
>TRBV7-2|TRBD2|TRBJ2-2|few
CASSFSSGPGELFF
TGTGCCAGCAGCTTCTCTAGCGGGCCCGGGGAGCTGTTTTTT
>TRBV5-1|NA|TRBJ1-4|NA
CASRQVGGLNEKLFF
TGCGCCAGCAGGCAGGTGGGAGGGCTTAATGAAAAACTGTTTTTT
>TRBV5-1|TRBD2|TRBJ2-7|NA
CASSPHGTSGRGGQYF
TGCGCCAGCAGCCCTCACGGGACTAGCGGGAGGGGGGGGCAGTACTTC
>TRBV7-2|NA|TRBJ2-1|NA
CASSLKTNYNEQFF
TGTGCCAGCAGCTTGAAGACTAACTACAATGAGCAGTTCTTC
>TRBV28|NA|TRBJ1-4|few
CASSEGGVNEKLFF
TGTGCCAGCAGTGAGGGGGGGGTTAATGAAAAACTGTTTTTT
>TRBV5-1|TRBD1|TRBJ1-1|NA
CASSAGTGETEAFF
TGCGCCAGCAGCGCCGGGACAGGGGAAACTGAAGCTTTCTTT